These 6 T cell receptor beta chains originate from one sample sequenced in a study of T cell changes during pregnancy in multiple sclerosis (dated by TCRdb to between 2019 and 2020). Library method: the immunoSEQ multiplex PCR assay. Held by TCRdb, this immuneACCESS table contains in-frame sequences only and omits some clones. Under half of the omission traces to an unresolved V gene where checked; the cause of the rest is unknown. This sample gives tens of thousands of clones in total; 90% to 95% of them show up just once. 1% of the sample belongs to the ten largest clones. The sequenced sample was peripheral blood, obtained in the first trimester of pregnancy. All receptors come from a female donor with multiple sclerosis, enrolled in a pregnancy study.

The CDR3 protein is CASSPRTGSDTQYF. The CDR3 bases are TGTGCCAGTAGCCCCAGGACAGGGTCAGATACGCAGTATTTT. The genes are TRBV19 and TRBJ2-3; the match to TRBD1 covers 8 bases. With V trimmed by 6 bases and J by 4 bases, 6 bases remained unmatched. In germline, CDR1 is LNHDA, CDR2 SQIVND (reference sequence). This CDR3 has 14 residues.

CDR3 protein: CASSLGVGSGARQYF. CDR3 coding DNA: TGTGCCAGCAGTTTAGGGGTCGGATCAGGGGCGAGGCAGTACTTC. The chain links TRBV6-5 to TRBJ2-7, with D perhaps matching TRBD1 (6 bases). Germline values: CDR1 MNHEY, CDR2 SVGAGI. V was shortened by 4 bases and J by 9 bases, with 22 bases between the two germline ends. The CDR3 spans 15 residues.

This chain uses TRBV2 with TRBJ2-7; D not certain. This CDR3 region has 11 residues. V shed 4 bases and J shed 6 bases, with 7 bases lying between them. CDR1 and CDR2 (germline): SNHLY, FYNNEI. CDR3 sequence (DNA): TGTGCCAGCAGTGTTGCGGCCGAGCAGTACTTC. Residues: CASSVAAEQYF.

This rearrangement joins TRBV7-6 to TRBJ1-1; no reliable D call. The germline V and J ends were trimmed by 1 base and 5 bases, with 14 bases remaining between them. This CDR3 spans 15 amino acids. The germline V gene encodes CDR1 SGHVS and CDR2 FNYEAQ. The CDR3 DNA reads TGTGCCAGCAGCTTAGAGTCACCCGGCGGTACTGAAGCTTTCTTT. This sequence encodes CASSLESPGGTEAFF.

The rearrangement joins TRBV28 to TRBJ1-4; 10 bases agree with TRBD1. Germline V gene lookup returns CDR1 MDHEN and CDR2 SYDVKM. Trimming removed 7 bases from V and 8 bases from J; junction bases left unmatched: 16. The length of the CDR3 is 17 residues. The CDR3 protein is CASTRTGGTIQGEKLFF. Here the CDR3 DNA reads TGTGCCAGCACTCGGACAGGGGGTACAATCCAGGGAGAAAAACTGTTTTTT.

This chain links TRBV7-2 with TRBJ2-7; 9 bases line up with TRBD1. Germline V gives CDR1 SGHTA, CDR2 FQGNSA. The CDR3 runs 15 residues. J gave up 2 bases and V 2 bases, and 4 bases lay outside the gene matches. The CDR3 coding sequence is TGTGCCAGCAGCTTATCCGGGACAGGGCCCTACGAGCAGTACTTC. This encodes CASSLSGTGPYEQYF.